This TCR beta chain derives from a study of cytomegalovirus exposure and HLA in healthy donors. Overall study results and limits: Among CMV-associated TCR beta chains, most appeared HLA-restricted in a later analysis.

Both 60 Vbeta primers and 13 Jbeta primers went into the PCR. Sequenced by immunoSEQ multiplex PCR; TCRdb stores in-frame clones only, minus some. The table includes approximately 120,000 clones, 80% to 90% detected once. Notes on this clone: Its antigen is undetermined.

Germline CDR1 SGHTA, CDR2 FQGTGA. This CDR3 is 14 amino acids long. The V end lost 2 bases, the J end lost 5 bases, and 12 bases lay between the germline ends. The rearrangement joins TRBV7-3 to TRBJ2-5; maybe TRBD2 (6 bases). The sequenced sample consisted of PBMCs. The sequence was obtained from a woman aged 30 to 39 in good health and CMV-seronegative. The CDR3 here is CASSLSRAGETQYF. The CDR3 nucleotides are TGTGCCAGCAGCTTATCAAGGGCGGGGGAGACCCAGTACTTC.